This TCR beta chain emerged from a study of memory CD4+ T cells and cytomegalovirus serostatus. Background on the study: Of the healthy Belgian adults, eight or nine were CMV seropositive and 20 to 30 seronegative.

Single viable CD3+CD4+CD8-CD45RO+ cells were sorted as the memory CD4+ T cells. Positive selection with CD4 microbeads enriched total CD4+ T cells. In the authors' workflow: After removing out-of-frame reads, around 2 million distinct TCRbeta sequences remained. Profiled with immunoSEQ multiplex PCR; TCRdb holds only in-frame clones, not every one. The V and J calls and the clone size are those of that table, but D and trimming were determined from the DNA. The sample lists under 55,000 clones; over 70% were seen once. The CDR3 runs 15 residues. V lost 1 base, J lost 4 bases, and 8 bases stayed unmatched. Germline CDR1 SGHDT, CDR2 YYEEEE.

The V gene is TRBV5-6, the J gene TRBJ2-7; 7 nucleotides align to TRBD1. The sample comprised memory CD4+ T cells from blood. The receptor's source is an adult in good health and CMV-seropositive. CDR3 in amino acids: CASSLKRQGSYEQYF. CDR3 coding DNA: TGTGCCAGCAGCTTGAAAAGACAGGGCTCTTACGAGCAGTACTTC.